This T cell receptor (beta chain) was obtained from a study of metastatic and nonmetastatic thyroid tumors (dated by TCRdb to about 2020). Regarding the complete study: Repertoires were compared across peripheral blood and tumor or nodule tissue samples from malignant and benign thyroid patients.

The method behind the library was PCR. TCRdb records Illumina HiSeq 4000 as the sequencer. The TCR beta-chain CDR3 region of each patient was profiled by high-throughput sequencing. For the original study's pipeline: Drawing on CDR3 differences between clinicopathological groups, the researchers built a classifier meant to tell apart patients with distant-metastatic papillary thyroid cancer. To measure repertoire diversity the researchers used the Shannon index, while the Morisita-Horn index served to gauge how similar the tumor and blood repertoires were. Starting from the raw public reads, TCRdb applied fastp trimming at Q25, assembled clones with MiXCR and retained in-frame beta chains. TCRdb, rather than the study authors, made the V and J calls. Within this sample are about 19,000 clones, with roughly 17% of them counted one time only. 18% of the sample lies in the top ten. None of the patients had been given any treatment before thyroid surgery. The study retrospectively analysed patient clinical samples collected from the early 2010s to the late 2010s using T-cell receptor beta sequencing.

Study-level results and caveats: In both blood and tumor samples, malignant tumors were reported to have significantly higher TCR beta diversity than benign nodules.

This clone was seen many times. There is no known antigen for this receptor. No base qualities exist here, and no much larger clone lies one base off it. The cysteine opens and the phenylalanine closes a CDR3 of 16 amino acids. The kept DNA is CDR3 alone, 48 bases in frame from the first base. V ends up 5 bases short and J 2 bases short, with an unmatched junction base count of 8. Based on the germline V gene, the CDR1 and CDR2 sequences are MDHEN and SYDVKM. The sequenced material came from blood. The chain is made from TRBV28 and TRBJ2-1, with 8 central nucleotides matching TRBD1. The TCR comes from a male donor with papillary thyroid cancer or a benign thyroid nodule (not recorded which). Some clones in this sample may be carry-over from other donors' samples. The CDR3: CASSPDRGDPYNEQFF. The nucleotide sequence reads TGTGCCAGCAGTCCCGACAGGGGCGATCCCTACAATGAGCAGTTCTTC.